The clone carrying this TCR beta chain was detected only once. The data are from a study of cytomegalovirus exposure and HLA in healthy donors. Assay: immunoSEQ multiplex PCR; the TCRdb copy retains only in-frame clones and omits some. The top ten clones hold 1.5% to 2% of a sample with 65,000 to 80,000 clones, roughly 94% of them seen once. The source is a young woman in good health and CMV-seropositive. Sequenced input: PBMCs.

The CDR3 sequence is CASSPSSAGRAKNIQYF. Written as DNA, the CDR3 is TGTGCCAGCAGCCCTTCGTCGGCTGGGAGGGCCAAAAACATTCAGTACTTC. The V gene is TRBV7-9, the J gene TRBJ2-4, with D maybe TRBD2 (6 bases). This CDR3 is 17 amino acids long. The V end lost 5 bases, the J end lost 1 base, and 18 bases lay between the germline ends. The germline V gene has CDR1 SEHNR and CDR2 FQNEAQ (reference sequence).